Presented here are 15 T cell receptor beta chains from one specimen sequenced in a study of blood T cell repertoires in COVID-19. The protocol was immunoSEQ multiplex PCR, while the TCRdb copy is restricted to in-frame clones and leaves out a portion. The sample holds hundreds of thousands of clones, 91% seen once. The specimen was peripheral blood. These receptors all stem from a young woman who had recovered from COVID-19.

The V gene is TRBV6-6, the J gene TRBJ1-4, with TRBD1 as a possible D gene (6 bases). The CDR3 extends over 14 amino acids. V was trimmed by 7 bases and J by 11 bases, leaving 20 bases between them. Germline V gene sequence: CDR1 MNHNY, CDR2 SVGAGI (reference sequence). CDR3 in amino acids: CASKVTGPGRKLFF. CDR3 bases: TGTGCCAGCAAAGTTACAGGGCCCGGACGGAAACTGTTTTTT.

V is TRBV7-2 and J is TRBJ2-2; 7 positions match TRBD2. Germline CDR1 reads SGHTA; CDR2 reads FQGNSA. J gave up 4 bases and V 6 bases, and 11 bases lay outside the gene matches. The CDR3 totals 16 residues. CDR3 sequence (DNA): TGTGCCAGCAGTCCGATCGGGGGAGGGCGCACCGGGGAGCTGTTTTTT. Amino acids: CASSPIGGGRTGELFF.

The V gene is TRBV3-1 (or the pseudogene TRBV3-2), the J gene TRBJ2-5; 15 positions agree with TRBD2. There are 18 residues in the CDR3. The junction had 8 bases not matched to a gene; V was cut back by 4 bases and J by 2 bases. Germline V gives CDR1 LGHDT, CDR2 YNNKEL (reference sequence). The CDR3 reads CASSPVPGLAGGQETQYF. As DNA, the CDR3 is TGTGCCAGCAGCCCCGTCCCGGGACTAGCGGGAGGACAAGAGACCCAGTACTTC.

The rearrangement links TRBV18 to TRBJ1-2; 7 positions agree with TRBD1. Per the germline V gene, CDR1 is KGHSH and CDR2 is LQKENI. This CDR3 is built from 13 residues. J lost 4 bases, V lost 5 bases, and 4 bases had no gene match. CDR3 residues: CASSTDRVYGYTF. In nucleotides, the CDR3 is TGTGCCAGCTCAACCGACAGGGTCTATGGCTACACCTTC. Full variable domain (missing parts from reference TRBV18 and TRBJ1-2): NAGVMQNPRHLVRRRGQEARLRCSPMKGHSHVYWYRQLPEEGLKFMVYLQKENIIDESGMPKERFSAEFPKEGPSILRIQQVVRGDSAAYFCASSTDRVYGYTFGSGTRLTVV.

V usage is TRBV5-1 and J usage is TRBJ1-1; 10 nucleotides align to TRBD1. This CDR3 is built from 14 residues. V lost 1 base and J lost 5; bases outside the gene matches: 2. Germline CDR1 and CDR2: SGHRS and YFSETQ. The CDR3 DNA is TGCGCCAGCAGCTTGTGGGGACAGGGGACTGAAGCTTTCTTT. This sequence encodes CASSLWGQGTEAFF.

The CDR3 nucleotides read TGTGCCAGCAGCCCGAGAGGGGGCCCTGGAAACACCATATATTTT. Amino acids: CASSPRGGPGNTIYF. The rearrangement uses TRBV11-3 and TRBJ1-3; TRBD1 agrees at 7 bases. The germline V gene encodes CDR1 SGHNT and CDR2 YENEEA. Trimming at V came to 5 bases and at J to 2 bases, leaving 6 bases not matched to a gene. The CDR3 is 15 residues long.

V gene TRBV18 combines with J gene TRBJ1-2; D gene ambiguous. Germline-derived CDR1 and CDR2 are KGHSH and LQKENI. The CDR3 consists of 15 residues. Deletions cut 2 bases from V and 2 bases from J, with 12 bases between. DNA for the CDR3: TGTGCCAGCTCACCAGCCGGAGCCCCGAACTATGGCTACACCTTC. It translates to CASSPAGAPNYGYTF.

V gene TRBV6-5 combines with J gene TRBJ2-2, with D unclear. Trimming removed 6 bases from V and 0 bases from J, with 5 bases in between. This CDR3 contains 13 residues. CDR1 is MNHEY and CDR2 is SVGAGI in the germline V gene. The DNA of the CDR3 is TGTGCCAGCAGGGCATCGAACACCGGGGAGCTGTTTTTT. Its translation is CASRASNTGELFF.

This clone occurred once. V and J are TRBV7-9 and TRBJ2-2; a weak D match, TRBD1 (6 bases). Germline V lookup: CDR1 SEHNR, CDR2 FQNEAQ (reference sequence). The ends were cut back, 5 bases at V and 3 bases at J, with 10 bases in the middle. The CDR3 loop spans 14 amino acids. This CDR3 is CASSPDRYTGELFF. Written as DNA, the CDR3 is TGTGCCAGCAGCCCGGACAGATACACCGGGGAGCTGTTTTTT.

The CDR3 DNA reads as TGTGCCAGCACCGTGGACTTTAATCTCGGTTCAGCTTTCTTT. Translated, it gives CASTVDFNLGSAFF. The chain joins TRBV7-2 to TRBJ1-1; no clear D. The CDR3 spans 14 residues. Trimming left V 7 bases short and J 10 bases short, with 22 bases between. Germline V gives CDR1 SGHTA, CDR2 FQGNSA.

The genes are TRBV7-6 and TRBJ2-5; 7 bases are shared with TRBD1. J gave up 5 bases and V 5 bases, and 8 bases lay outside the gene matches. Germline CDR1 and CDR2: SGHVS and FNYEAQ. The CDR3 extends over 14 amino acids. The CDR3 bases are TGTGCCAGCAGCACACAAATCAGGGGGGAGACCCAGTACTTC. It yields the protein CASSTQIRGETQYF.

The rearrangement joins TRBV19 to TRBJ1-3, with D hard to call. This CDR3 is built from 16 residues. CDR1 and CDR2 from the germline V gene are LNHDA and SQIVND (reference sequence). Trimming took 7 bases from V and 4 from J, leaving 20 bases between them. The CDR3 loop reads CASTADGILSGNTIYF. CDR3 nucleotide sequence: TGTGCCAGTACCGCGGACGGGATTTTATCCGGAAACACCATATATTTT.

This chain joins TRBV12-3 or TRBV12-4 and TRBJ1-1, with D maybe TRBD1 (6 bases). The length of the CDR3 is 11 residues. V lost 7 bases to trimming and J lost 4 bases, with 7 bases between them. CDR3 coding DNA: TGTGCCAGCACAGGGGCCACTGAAGCTTTCTTT. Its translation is CASTGATEAFF.

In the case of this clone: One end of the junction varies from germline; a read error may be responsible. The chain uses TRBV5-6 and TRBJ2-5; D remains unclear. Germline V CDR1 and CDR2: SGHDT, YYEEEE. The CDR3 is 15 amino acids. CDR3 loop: CASSSQTLYQEAQYF. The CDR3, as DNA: TGTGCCAGCAGCTCCCAAACCCTGTACCAAGAGGCCCAGTACTTC.

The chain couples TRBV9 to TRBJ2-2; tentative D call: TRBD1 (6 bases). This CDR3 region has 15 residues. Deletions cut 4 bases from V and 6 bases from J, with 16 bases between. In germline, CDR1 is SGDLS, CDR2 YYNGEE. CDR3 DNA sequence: TGTGCCAGCAGCCAGAGACCAACAGGGCCCGGGGAGCTGTTTTTT. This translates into CASSQRPTGPGELFF.